Each of the 29 T cell receptor beta chains below was sequenced from the same sample in a study of a mutant IDH1 vaccine in newly diagnosed glioma. Time point meaning: week 35, safety follow-up. Each dose of the vaccine consisted of 300 ug of mutant IDH1 20-mer peptide, with topical imiquimod. Antigen specificity for these receptors is unknown. Sequencing was performed with immunoSEQ multiplex PCR; in TCRdb, only in-frame clones are kept and a portion is missing. Among around 60,000 clones, approximately 80% were seen once, and the ten largest hold 5.4%. The material sequenced was PBMCs, taken from a glioma patient whose treatment included an IDH1 peptide vaccine. All receptors come from a man aged 35-49 years with glioma.

This clone occurred a few times. The chain is built from TRBV30 and TRBJ2-2, with 10 bases lining up with TRBD1. Germline V gene sequence: CDR1 GTSNPN, CDR2 SVGIG (reference sequence). The ends lost 6 bases at V and 7 bases at J; junction bases unmatched: 5. The CDR3 runs to 13 residues. CDR3 sequence: CACRTGGNGELFF. The CDR3 bases are TGTGCCTGTCGGACAGGGGGTAACGGGGAGCTGTTTTTT.

This rearrangement joins TRBV5-1 to TRBJ2-2, with 9 nucleotides matching TRBD2. The trim removed 4 bases at V and 4 bases at J, leaving 8 bases unmatched. This CDR3 has 16 amino acids. Germline V gene lookup returns CDR1 SGHRS and CDR2 YFSETQ. CDR3 sequence (DNA): TGCGCCAGCAGCCGGGCTAGCGGGATGGGCACCGGGGAGCTGTTTTTT. Translated: CASSRASGMGTGELFF.

This chain links TRBV10-1 with TRBJ2-1; 16 bases agree with TRBD2. Germline CDR1 WNHNN, CDR2 SYGVQD (reference sequence). This CDR3 region has 18 residues. J was trimmed by 6 bases and V by 6 bases; bases with no gene match: 11. The CDR3 DNA is TGCGCCAGCAGGTCCGGGACTAGCGGGAGGGCGGCTTTCAATGAGCAGTTCTTC. This translates into CASRSGTSGRAAFNEQFF.

CDR3 in DNA: TGCAGCGTTGGGACAGGGTCAAACTATGGCTACACCTTC. Its translation: CSVGTGSNYGYTF. The rearrangement uses TRBV29-1 and TRBJ1-2, with 8 nucleotides matching TRBD1. Trimming took 4 bases from V and 2 from J; bases not matched to a gene: 3. The CDR3 has 13 amino acids. Germline CDR1 reads SQVTM; CDR2 reads ANQGSEA.

The chain recombines TRBV28 with TRBJ1-3, with 7 bases fitting TRBD1. V lost 8 bases, J lost 0 bases, and 10 bases stayed unmatched. Germline V gene sequence: CDR1 MDHEN, CDR2 SYDVKM. The CDR3 is made up of 16 amino acids. CDR3: CASGGGQGVSGNTIYF. The CDR3 nucleotides are TGTGCCAGCGGAGGGGGGCAGGGGGTCTCTGGAAACACCATATATTTT.

The chain links TRBV10-3 to TRBJ2-3, with 11 bases identical to TRBD2. The J segment lost 3 bases and the V segment lost 11 bases, leaving 4 bases of the junction unmatched. Germline V CDR1 and CDR2: ENHRY, SYGVKD. CDR3 size: 13 residues. This chain's CDR3 is CASRTSGTDTQYF. DNA for the CDR3: TGTGCCTCCCGGACTAGCGGGACAGATACGCAGTATTTT.

This clone was counted a few times. This chain uses TRBV25-1 with TRBJ2-7, with D possibly TRBD1 on 6 matching bases. The V and J ends lost 6 bases and 7 bases respectively, with 16 bases between them. The CDR3 is 13 residues long. Germline values: CDR1 MGHDK, CDR2 SYGVNS. The CDR3 DNA reads as TGTGCCAGCAGACAGGGACCTACGATGGAGCAGTACTTC. Amino acids: CASRQGPTMEQYF.

The rearrangement joins TRBV10-1 to TRBJ2-5, with 14 nucleotides matching TRBD2. CDR3 length equals 17 residues. CDR1 is WNHNN, CDR2 SYGVQD, per germline (reference sequence). The V segment lost 2 bases and the J segment 5 bases; nucleotides outside the gene matches: 7. The CDR3 region has the DNA TGCGCCAGCAGTGAGGTGACTAGCGGGAGGGCCTTGGAGACCCAGTACTTC. This gives the protein CASSEVTSGRALETQYF.

The chain joins TRBV6-1 to TRBJ2-6; D unclear. Germline values: CDR1 MNHNS, CDR2 SASEGT. The CDR3 has 13 residues. The V and J ends lost 10 bases and 0 bases respectively, with 7 bases between them. This CDR3 reads CATCFSGANVLTF. CDR3 in DNA: TGTGCCACGTGCTTCTCTGGGGCCAACGTCCTGACTTTC.

The chain recombines TRBV2 with TRBJ2-2; D may match TRBD1 or TRBD2 (5 bases each). Germline assignment: CDR1 SNHLY and CDR2 FYNNEI. Deletions cut 8 bases from V and 5 bases from J, with 15 bases between. This CDR3 is 14 amino acids long. CDR3 loop: CASLRDDPTGELFF. CDR3 in DNA: TGTGCCAGCCTCCGGGACGACCCGACCGGGGAGCTGTTTTTT.

This chain links TRBV6-1 with TRBJ1-4, with D perhaps TRBD1 (5 bases). V was cut by 6 bases and J by 4 bases, with 15 bases left in between. This CDR3 has 15 residues. Germline CDR1 and CDR2: MNHNS and SASEGT. The chain's CDR3 is CASRQDRSLNEKLFF. CDR3 bases: TGTGCCAGCAGACAGGATCGATCGCTTAATGAAAAACTGTTTTTT.

J is TRBJ2-3 and V is TRBV10-3; D is possibly TRBD1 (5 bases). This CDR3 is 14 amino acids long. V gave up 8 bases and J gave up 3 bases, with 15 bases separating them. Per germline, CDR1 ENHRY and CDR2 SYGVKD. In DNA, the CDR3 is TGTGCCATCCTGGTTCTTGGGGCGACAGATACGCAGTATTTT. It is translated as CAILVLGATDTQYF.

The rearrangement uses TRBV10-3 and TRBJ2-3; D remains ambiguous. Per the germline V gene, CDR1 is ENHRY and CDR2 is SYGVKD. The length of the CDR3 is 12 residues. V lost 4 bases to trimming and J lost 7 bases, with 9 bases between them. The CDR3 sequence: CAISASANTQYF. CDR3 bases: TGTGCCATCAGTGCCTCCGCCAATACGCAGTATTTT.

This chain uses TRBV30 with TRBJ1-2; D is unresolved. The germline CDR1 and CDR2 sequences are GTSNPN and SVGIG (reference sequence). CDR3 size: 12 residues. The V end lost 4 bases, the J end lost 7 bases, and 13 bases lay between the germline ends. CDR3: CAWTGRHPGYTF. The DNA of the CDR3 is TGTGCCTGGACCGGTCGGCATCCTGGCTACACCTTC. The variable domain in full, with the rest retrieved from reference TRBV30 and TRBJ1-2, is SQTIHQWPATLVQPVGSPLSLECTVEGTSNPNLYWYRQAAGRGLQLLFYSVGIGQISSEVPQNLSASRPQDRQFILSSKKLLLSDSGFYLCAWTGRHPGYTFGSGTRLTVV.

The V and J genes are TRBV30 and TRBJ2-3, with TRBD1 as a possible D gene (5 bases). CDR3 length: 11 amino acids. V was trimmed by 4 bases and J by 5 bases, leaving 7 bases between them. The germline gives CDR1 GTSNPN, CDR2 SVGIG (reference sequence). The CDR3 region has the DNA TGTGCCTGGAATAGGGGAGATACGCAGTATTTT. It yields the protein CAWNRGDTQYF.

This clone was counted a few times. The rearrangement uses TRBV5-4 and TRBJ2-2; maybe TRBD1 (6 bases). Looked up from germline, CDR1 is SGHNT and CDR2 is YYREEE (reference sequence). This CDR3 region has 14 residues. Trimming took off 2 bases at V and 7 bases at J, with 12 bases between the two ends. DNA of the CDR3: TGTGCCAGCAGCTTTCAGGGGTTTGGCGGGGAGCTGTTTTTT. It specifies CASSFQGFGGELFF.

This clone has only a few counts. The V and J genes are TRBV4-2 and TRBJ2-2; tentative D call: TRBD1 (6 bases). CDR1 and CDR2 (germline): LGHNA, YNFKEQ. The V and J ends lost 0 bases and 4 bases respectively, with 18 bases between them. There are 18 residues in the CDR3. Written as DNA, the CDR3 is TGTGCCAGCAGCCAAGATCCCAGGGGTCTAGTCGGCACCGGGGAGCTGTTTTTT. This encodes CASSQDPRGLVGTGELFF.

The CDR3 nucleotides read TGTGCCAGCAGTTTAGCCGCGGGGACTAGCAGGACAGATACGCAGTATTTT. Protein product: CASSLAAGTSRTDTQYF. The chain joins TRBV27 to TRBJ2-3, with 9 bases matching TRBD2. Germline CDR1 MNHEY, CDR2 SMNVEV (reference sequence). This CDR3 contains 17 residues. V shed 2 bases and J 3 bases; nucleotides not matched to a gene: 9.

This chain links TRBV13 with TRBJ2-5; the D gene is possibly TRBD1 (7 bases). Matching the DNA end better, TRBJ2-7 makes the J call doubtful. Germline V gene data show CDR1 as PRHDT and CDR2 as FYEKMQ (reference sequence). The CDR3 covers 16 residues. DNA of the CDR3: TGTGCCAGCAGCCCCTTCCAGGGGGGCACACCCTACGAGCAGTACTTC. Protein product: CASSPFQGGTPYEQYF.

There are a few counts of this clone. The chain carries TRBV4-2 and TRBJ1-1, with a weak D call TRBD1 (6 bases). V lost 1 base to trimming and J lost 1 base, with 13 bases between them. Per germline, CDR1 LGHNA and CDR2 YNFKEQ. The CDR3 consists of 16 residues. CDR3 loop: CASSQGEGHTNTEAFF. The CDR3 bases are TGTGCCAGCAGCCAAGGCGAGGGACACACGAACACTGAAGCTTTCTTT.

V gene TRBV6-1 combines with J gene TRBJ1-5; D is uncertain. Germline CDR1 MNHNS, CDR2 SASEGT. V was pared by 0 bases and J by 4 bases, with 16 bases between. This CDR3 spans 17 amino acids. CDR3 in amino acids: CASSEAPPQTGNQPQHF. CDR3 DNA sequence: TGTGCCAGCAGTGAAGCGCCACCTCAAACGGGGAATCAGCCCCAGCATTTT.

The chain couples TRBV19 to TRBJ2-2, with D possibly being TRBD2 (6 bases). The CDR3 covers 14 residues. The germline V gene has CDR1 LNHDA and CDR2 SQIVND (reference sequence). Trimming took off 0 bases at V and 6 bases at J, with 8 bases between the two ends. The CDR3 protein is CASSIDGGPGELFF. In DNA, the CDR3 is TGTGCCAGTAGTATAGATGGAGGGCCCGGGGAGCTGTTTTTT.

In this sample, this clone turned up a few times. This sequence joins TRBV11-2 and TRBJ2-3; D is unclear. Germline loops: CDR1 SGHAT, CDR2 FQNNGV. This CDR3 contains 14 residues. The V end lost 0 bases, the J end lost 1 base, and 5 bases lay between the germline ends. CDR3: CASSLEWGTDTQYF. CDR3 nucleotides: TGTGCCAGCAGCTTAGAGTGGGGCACAGATACGCAGTATTTT.

This clone is a singleton in its sample. The CDR3 loop is CASETPDSLYEQYF. In DNA, the CDR3 is TGTGCCAGCGAGACACCGGACAGCCTCTACGAGCAGTACTTC. The V and J genes are TRBV5-5 and TRBJ2-7; D is possibly TRBD1 (6 bases). The V end lost 7 bases, the J end lost 3 bases, and 17 bases lay between the germline ends. The germline CDR1 and CDR2 sequences are SGHKS and YYEKEE (reference sequence). The CDR3 sequence is 14 residues long.

CDR3 DNA sequence: TGTGCCAGCATACCCGACAGGGAAGAGACCCAGTACTTC. It is translated as CASIPDREETQYF. V and J are TRBV28 and TRBJ2-5; 7 bases map to TRBD1. This CDR3 is built from 13 residues. Unmatched junction bases numbered 5, after V lost 7 bases and J lost 3 bases. CDR1 is MDHEN, CDR2 SYDVKM, per germline.

The V and J genes are TRBV6-1 and TRBJ2-7, with a weak D call TRBD2 (6 bases). The CDR3 has 14 residues. Trimming shortened V by 8 bases and J by 0 bases, and 14 bases separated the two germline ends. Germline loops: CDR1 MNHNS, CDR2 SASEGT. CDR3 DNA: TGTGCCAGCTCAAGCGGGTTCAGCTCCTACGAGCAGTACTTC. Amino acid sequence: CASSSGFSSYEQYF.

This clone was detected once. A junction end diverges from the germline sequence, so it may reflect a read error. The chain recombines TRBV7-7 with TRBJ2-5; the match to TRBD2 covers 8 bases. The length of the CDR3 is 16 residues. From germline, CDR1 is SSHAT and CDR2 FNYEAQ (reference sequence). The CDR3 here is CASSPGLAVNQETQYF. CDR3 bases: TGTGCTAGCAGCCCAGGACTAGCAGTTAACCAAGAGACCCAGTACTTC.

Points on this clone: This sample includes further DNA sequences coding for the same CDR3. V is TRBV6-5 and J is TRBJ1-5, with D possibly matching TRBD1 (5 bases). V gave up 0 bases and J gave up 7 bases, with 7 bases separating them. The germline V gene encodes CDR1 MNHEY and CDR2 SVGAGI. This CDR3 has 13 residues. The CDR3 DNA is TGTGCCAGCAGTTACTCGAGGGACCAGCCCCAGCATTTT. This sequence encodes CASSYSRDQPQHF.

The rearrangement uses TRBV18 and TRBJ2-7, with 8 positions matching TRBD1. The V gene's germline CDR1 is KGHSH and CDR2 LQKENI. The CDR3 has 16 amino acids. Trimming at V came to 6 bases and at J to 4 bases, leaving 14 bases not matched to a gene. The CDR3 here is CASSPNGQGGIYEQYF. The DNA of the CDR3 is TGTGCCAGCTCCCCAAACGGACAGGGCGGAATTTACGAGCAGTACTTC. The variable domain in full, completed from reference TRBV18 and TRBJ2-7, reads NAGVMQNPRHLVRRRGQEARLRCSPMKGHSHVYWYRQLPEEGLKFMVYLQKENIIDESGMPKERFSAEFPKEGPSILRIQQVVRGDSAAYFCASSPNGQGGIYEQYFGPGTRLTVT.